This is a list of T cell receptor beta chains from one sample in a study of blood T cell repertoires in COVID-19. Here immunoSEQ multiplex PCR was the method, and the copy in TCRdb shows in-frame clones only, minus some. The sample has about 220,000 clones, roughly 86% seen once. Sequenced input: PBMCs or T cells enriched from blood (not recorded which). All receptors come from a woman aged 30 to 39 with acute COVID-19. The CDR3 runs from the conserved cysteine through the conserved F or W. The D gene is left open where the match is weak. Clone size is stated in some rows and not others, as once, few, many or a class when expanded.

cdr3_aa cdr3_nt v_call clone_size d_call j_call
CASSALSASGYGYTF TGTGCCAGCAGTGCACTTTCCGCTAGTGGCTATGGCTACACCTTC TRBV27 - - TRBJ1-2
CASSPSQNQPQHF TGTGCCAGCAGCCCTAGCCAAAATCAGCCCCAGCATTTT TRBV7-8 - - TRBJ1-5
CASSLIQGNEQYF TGTGCCAGCAGCCTTATACAGGGGAACGAGCAGTACTTC TRBV7-9 - TRBD1 TRBJ2-7
CASSYSPGQGGSPLHF TGTGCCAGCAGTTACTCACCGGGACAGGGAGGTTCACCCCTCCACTTT TRBV6-5 - TRBD1 TRBJ1-6
CASSPPRGGADTQYF TGTGCCAGCTCACCACCGAGAGGGGGGGCCGATACGCAGTATTTT TRBV18 - - TRBJ2-3
CASSVDVPPNEQFF TGTGCCAGCAGCGTAGATGTCCCCCCAAATGAGCAGTTCTTC TRBV9 - - TRBJ2-1
CASSFGGGVYEQFF TGCGCCAGCAGCTTTGGCGGGGGGGTATACGAGCAGTTCTTC TRBV5-1 once TRBD2 TRBJ2-1
CASSQEGGGGVNTGELFF TGTGCCAGCAGCCAAGAAGGAGGCGGGGGCGTCAACACCGGGGAGCTGTTTTTT TRBV3-1/TRBV3-2 - - TRBJ2-2
CASSFSGSGELFF TGTGCCAGCAGCTTTTCGGGGTCCGGGGAGCTGTTTTTT TRBV11-2 - - TRBJ2-2
CASSQLSRAAYEQYF TGTGCCAGCAGCCAACTTTCACGAGCCGCCTACGAGCAGTACTTC TRBV3-1/TRBV3-2 - - TRBJ2-7
CSVEQAGDSEKLFF TGCAGCGTTGAACAGGCAGGAGACAGTGAAAAACTGTTTTTT TRBV29-1 - - TRBJ1-4
CASSIAFADSNQPQHF TGTGCCAGTAGTATAGCATTTGCGGATAGCAATCAGCCCCAGCATTTT TRBV19 once - TRBJ1-5
CASSPLGGPSSPLHF TGCGCCAGCTCCCCTTTGGGGGGGCCCAGTTCACCCCTCCACTTT TRBV5-1 - - TRBJ1-6
CASRSAGGFREQFF TGTGCCAGCAGGTCCGCGGGGGGGTTTCGGGAGCAGTTCTTC TRBV11-2 - TRBD2 TRBJ2-1
CASSEDSSFEQFF TGTGCCAGCAGTGAAGACAGTTCGTTTGAGCAGTTCTTC TRBV25-1 - - TRBJ2-1
CASSLQGAGSYEQYF TGTGCCAGCAGCTTGCAGGGGGCAGGGTCCTACGAGCAGTACTTC TRBV5-4 - TRBD1 TRBJ2-7
CASSLTGIEAFF TGTGCCAGCAGCTTAACAGGAATTGAAGCTTTCTTT TRBV5-8 - - TRBJ1-1
CSPGSEQFF TGCAGTCCGGGGTCTGAGCAGTTCTTC TRBV20-1 - - TRBJ2-1
CSVLDRADGNTIYF TGCAGCGTTCTGGACAGGGCGGATGGAAACACCATATATTTT TRBV29-1 - TRBD1 TRBJ1-3
CASSWSDTDTQYF TGTGCCAGCAGTTGGAGCGACACAGATACGCAGTATTTT TRBV27 - - TRBJ2-3
CASSEGGDYGYTF TGCGCCAGCAGTGAGGGGGGGGACTATGGCTACACCTTC TRBV10-1 - - TRBJ1-2
CASSPRRYEKLFF TGTGCCAGCAGTCCCAGGCGCTATGAAAAACTGTTTTTT TRBV3-1/TRBV3-2 - - TRBJ1-4
CASSRGGGYEQYF TGTGCCAGCAGCCGGGGAGGGGGATACGAGCAGTACTTC TRBV7-2 - - TRBJ2-7
CASSLGQGGDTQYF TGCGCCAGCAGCTTGGGACAGGGGGGAGATACGCAGTATTTT TRBV5-1 - TRBD1 TRBJ2-3
CASSLALSAETQYF TGCGCCAGCAGCTTGGCTCTGAGCGCGGAGACCCAGTACTTC TRBV5-1 - - TRBJ2-5
CASSERTGRPLSSYNSPLHF TGTGCCAGCAGTGAAAGGACAGGGCGACCCCTTAGCTCCTATAATTCACCCCTCCACTTT TRBV6-1 - TRBD1 TRBJ1-6
CAITPSRNNSPLHF TGTGCCATCACCCCGAGCCGAAATAATTCACCCCTCCACTTT TRBV10-3 few - TRBJ1-6
CASSLRDIGVGNSPLHF TGTGCCAGCAGCCTCCGGGACATCGGCGTGGGGAATTCACCCCTCCACTTT TRBV3-1/TRBV3-2 - - TRBJ1-6
CASSEVPGNSNQPQHF TGTGCCAGCAGTGAAGTTCCAGGCAATAGCAATCAGCCCCAGCATTTT TRBV6-1 - - TRBJ1-5
CASSPGLAVTSYNEQFF TGCGCCAGCAGCCCCGGACTAGCGGTGACCTCCTACAATGAGCAGTTCTTC TRBV4-1 - TRBD2 TRBJ2-1
CASSLGPFNEQFF TGTGCCAGCAGCTTAGGGCCCTTCAATGAGCAGTTCTTC TRBV7-2 - - TRBJ2-1
CAISVSRTGGGSYEQYF TGTGCCATCAGTGTCTCCCGGACAGGGGGGGGCTCCTACGAGCAGTACTTC TRBV10-3 once TRBD1 TRBJ2-7
CASNFRQGENYGYTF TGTGCCAGCAACTTTAGACAGGGGGAAAACTATGGCTACACCTTC TRBV6-6 - TRBD1 TRBJ1-2
CASSLSVPDEKLFF TGTGCCAGCAGCTTATCGGTTCCCGATGAAAAACTGTTTTTT TRBV7-8 - - TRBJ1-4
CASSWTGTENNQPQHF TGTGCCAGCAGCTGGACCGGGACAGAAAACAATCAGCCCCAGCATTTT TRBV7-2 - TRBD1 TRBJ1-5
CAISDTGGYEQYF TGTGCCATCAGTGACACAGGGGGCTACGAGCAGTACTTC TRBV10-3 few TRBD1 TRBJ2-7
CASSLTENYGYTF TGCGCCAGCAGCTTAACCGAGAACTATGGCTACACCTTC TRBV5-1 - - TRBJ1-2
CASSVGIIDVSYNSPLHF TGTGCCAGTAGTGTTGGCATAATCGATGTCTCCTATAATTCACCCCTCCACTTT TRBV19 - - TRBJ1-6
CSVVTQDGYTF TGCAGCGTTGTCACTCAAGATGGCTACACCTTC TRBV29-1 - - TRBJ1-2
CATSRVRVQGEKLFF TGTGCCACCAGCAGAGTACGGGTACAAGGCGAAAAACTGTTTTTT TRBV15 - - TRBJ1-4
CASSSGQPNSPLHF TGCGCCAGCAGCTCGGGACAGCCTAATTCACCCCTCCACTTT TRBV5-1 once TRBD1 TRBJ1-6
CASSSTSTDTQYF TGTGCCAGCAGTTCTACTAGCACAGATACGCAGTATTTT TRBV6-6 - - TRBJ2-3
CASSRDRGRGSPLHF TGTGCCAGCAGCCGGGACAGGGGTCGTGGTTCACCCCTCCACTTT TRBV2 few TRBD1 TRBJ1-6
CASSLFAGRNEQFF TGTGCCAGCAGTTTGTTCGCGGGGAGGAATGAGCAGTTCTTC TRBV6-5 - - TRBJ2-1
CASSLTSGDYNEQFF TGTGCCAGCAGTTTAACTAGCGGGGATTACAATGAGCAGTTCTTC TRBV6-5 few TRBD2 TRBJ2-1
CASSQRTGSSYEQYF TGCGCCAGCAGCCAACGGACAGGGAGCTCCTACGAGCAGTACTTC TRBV4-1 few TRBD1 TRBJ2-7
CAADRGLQPQHF TGTGCCGCAGACAGGGGGCTACAGCCCCAGCATTTT TRBV25-1 - TRBD1 TRBJ1-5
CASTRDSSTNTEAFF TGTGCCAGCACCCGGGACTCATCAACCAACACTGAAGCTTTCTTT TRBV5-4 - - TRBJ1-1
CASKEGVVNTEAFF TGTGCCAGTAAAGAGGGGGTGGTGAACACTGAAGCTTTCTTT TRBV19 - - TRBJ1-1
CASSPAAMSSYNSPLHF TGTGCCAGCTCACCCGCCGCGATGAGCTCCTATAATTCACCCCTCCACTTT TRBV18 - - TRBJ1-6
CASSQGTGTLIAETQYF TGTGCCAGCAGCCAAGGGACAGGGACCCTCATTGCAGAGACCCAGTACTTC TRBV3-1/TRBV3-2 - TRBD1 TRBJ2-5
CASSQVSRTETQYF TGTGCCAGCAGCCAAGTATCTAGAACGGAGACCCAGTACTTC TRBV3-1/TRBV3-2 - - TRBJ2-5
CASSVATPGLAGQETQYF TGTGCCAGCAGCGTAGCTACCCCGGGACTAGCGGGGCAAGAGACCCAGTACTTC TRBV9 - TRBD2 TRBJ2-5